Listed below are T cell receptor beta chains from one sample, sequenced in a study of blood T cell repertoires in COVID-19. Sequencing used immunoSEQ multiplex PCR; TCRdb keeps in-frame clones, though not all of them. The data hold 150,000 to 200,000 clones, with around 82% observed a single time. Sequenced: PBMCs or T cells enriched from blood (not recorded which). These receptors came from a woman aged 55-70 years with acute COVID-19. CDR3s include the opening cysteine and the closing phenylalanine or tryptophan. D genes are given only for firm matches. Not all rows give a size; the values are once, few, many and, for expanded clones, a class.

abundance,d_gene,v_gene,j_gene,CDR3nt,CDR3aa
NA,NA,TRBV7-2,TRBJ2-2,TGTGCCAGCAGCTTAGGAAACACGGGGACCGGGGAGCTGTTTTTT,CASSLGNTGTGELFF
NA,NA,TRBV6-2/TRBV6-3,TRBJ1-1,TGTGCCAGCAGTTACTCTCAGACTGTGACGAACCTACCTTGGAACACTGAAGCTTTCTTT,CASSYSQTVTNLPWNTEAFF
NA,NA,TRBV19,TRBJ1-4,TGTGCCAGTAGTACCGTACAGGGAGATGAAAAACTGTTTTTT,CASSTVQGDEKLFF
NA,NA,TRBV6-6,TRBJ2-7,TGTGCCAGCAGTTACAAGACAGGTGTTCCCTACGAGCAGTACTTC,CASSYKTGVPYEQYF
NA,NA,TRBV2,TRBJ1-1,TGTGCCAGCAGTTACCGCGCCCTGAACACTGAAGCTTTCTTT,CASSYRALNTEAFF
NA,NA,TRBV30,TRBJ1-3,TGTGCCTGGATACCGACGGGCTCTGGAAACACCATATATTTT,CAWIPTGSGNTIYF
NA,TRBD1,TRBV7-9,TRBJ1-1,TGTGCCAGCAGCTCCCACAGGGGACGGACGGCACAGAACACTGAAGCTTTCTTT,CASSSHRGRTAQNTEAFF
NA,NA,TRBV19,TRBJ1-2,TGTGCCAGTAGTATAAAACTCGAAGCTAACTATGGCTACACCTTC,CASSIKLEANYGYTF
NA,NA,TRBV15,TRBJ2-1,TGTGCCACCAGCCAACTAGTCAATGAGCAGTTCTTC,CATSQLVNEQFF
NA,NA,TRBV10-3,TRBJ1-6,TGTGCCATCAGTGAGAAGGGGCCCCTCCACTTT,CAISEKGPLHF
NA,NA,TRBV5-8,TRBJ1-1,TGTGCCAGCAGCTTTTTACAGGGTACTGAAGCTTTCTTT,CASSFLQGTEAFF
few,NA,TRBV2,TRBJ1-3,TGTGCCAGCAGCAGGGGTTCAGGAAACACCATATATTTT,CASSRGSGNTIYF
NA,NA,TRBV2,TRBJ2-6,TGTGCCAGCAGTGACAGGGCCAACGTCCTGACTTTC,CASSDRANVLTF
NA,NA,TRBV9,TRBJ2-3,TGTGCCAGCAGCGTTTCAAGCACAGATACGCAGTATTTT,CASSVSSTDTQYF
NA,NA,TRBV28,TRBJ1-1,TGTGCCAGCAGTCCTGGGGGGTCGAACACTGAAGCTTTCTTT,CASSPGGSNTEAFF
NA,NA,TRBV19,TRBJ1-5,TGTGCCAGTAGTACAAACGAACTGTATAGCAATCAGCCCCAGCATTTT,CASSTNELYSNQPQHF
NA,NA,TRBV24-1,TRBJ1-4,TGTGCCACCAGTGGCCCAGGGGTTGGTGAAAAACTGTTTTTT,CATSGPGVGEKLFF